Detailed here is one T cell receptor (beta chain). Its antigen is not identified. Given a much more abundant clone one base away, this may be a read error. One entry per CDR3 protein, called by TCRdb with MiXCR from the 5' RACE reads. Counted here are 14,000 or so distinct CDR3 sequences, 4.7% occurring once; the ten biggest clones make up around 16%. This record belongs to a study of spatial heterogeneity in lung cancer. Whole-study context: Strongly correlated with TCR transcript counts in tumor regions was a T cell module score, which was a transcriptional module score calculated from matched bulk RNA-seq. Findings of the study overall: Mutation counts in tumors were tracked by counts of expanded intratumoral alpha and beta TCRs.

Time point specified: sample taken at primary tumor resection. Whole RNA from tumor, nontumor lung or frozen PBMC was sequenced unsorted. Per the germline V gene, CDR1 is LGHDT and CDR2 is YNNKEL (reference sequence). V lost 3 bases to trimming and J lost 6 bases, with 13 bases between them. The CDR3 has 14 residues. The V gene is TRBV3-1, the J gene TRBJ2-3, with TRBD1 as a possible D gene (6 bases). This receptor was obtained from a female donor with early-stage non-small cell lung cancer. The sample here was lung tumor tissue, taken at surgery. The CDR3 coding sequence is TGTGCCAGCAGCCAGAGCGGAAGGGGGGATACGCAGTATTTT. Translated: CASSQSGRGDTQYF.